The present TCR beta chain was sequenced within a study of blood T cell repertoires in COVID-19. Looking at the study overall: PBMCs, B-cell-depleted T cells, or T cells were the source of the cDNA or gDNA that made up the material.

Trimming removed 4 bases at V and 6 bases at J, with 18 bases between. CDR1 and CDR2 from the germline V gene are KGHSH and LQKENI. CDR3 size: 15 residues. The protocol was immunoSEQ multiplex PCR, while the TCRdb copy is restricted to in-frame clones and leaves out a portion. The table shows around 200,000 clones, with 83% occurring only once. The chain carries TRBV18 and TRBJ1-1; D is unclear. The specimen was peripheral blood. The source is a woman in her forties with active or convalescent COVID-19. CDR3 sequence (DNA): TGTGCCAGCTCACGTAACTCGATCGAGGGCGCTGAAGCTTTCTTT. Translated, it gives CASSRNSIEGAEAFF.